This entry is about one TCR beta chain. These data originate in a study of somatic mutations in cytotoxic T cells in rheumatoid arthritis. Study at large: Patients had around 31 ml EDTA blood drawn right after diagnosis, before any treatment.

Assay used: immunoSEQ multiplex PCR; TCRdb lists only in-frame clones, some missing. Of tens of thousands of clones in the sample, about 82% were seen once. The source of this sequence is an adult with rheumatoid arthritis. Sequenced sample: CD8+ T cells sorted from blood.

In nucleotides, the CDR3 is TGTGCCACCAGCAGAACCCCAGGGGGCAATCAGCCCCAGCATTTT. Translating it yields CATSRTPGGNQPQHF. The chain recombines TRBV15 with TRBJ1-5; a weak D match, TRBD1 (6 bases). Germline-derived CDR1 and CDR2 are LNHNV and YYDKDF (reference sequence). Trimming stripped 2 bases from V and 2 bases from J, with 10 bases between. The CDR3 runs 15 residues.